The sequence of this T cell receptor beta chain was determined in a study of T cell changes during pregnancy in multiple sclerosis. CDR3 length: 12 amino acids. Germline CDR1 is SGHDT and CDR2 is YYEEEE. V lost 1 base and J lost 12, with 13 bases in between. Generated by immunoSEQ multiplex PCR, the TCRdb table keeps only in-frame clones and is missing some. The sample has about 40,000 clones; 90% to 95% are singletons. The sequence was obtained from a female donor with multiple sclerosis, enrolled in a pregnancy study. The V and J genes are TRBV5-6 and TRBJ1-1, with D unclear. The sequenced sample was CD8+ T cells from peripheral blood mononuclear cells, obtained in the third trimester of pregnancy. The CDR3 sequence: CASSLNEAAPFF. The CDR3 region has the DNA TGTGCCAGCAGCTTGAACGAGGCAGCCCCTTTCTTT.